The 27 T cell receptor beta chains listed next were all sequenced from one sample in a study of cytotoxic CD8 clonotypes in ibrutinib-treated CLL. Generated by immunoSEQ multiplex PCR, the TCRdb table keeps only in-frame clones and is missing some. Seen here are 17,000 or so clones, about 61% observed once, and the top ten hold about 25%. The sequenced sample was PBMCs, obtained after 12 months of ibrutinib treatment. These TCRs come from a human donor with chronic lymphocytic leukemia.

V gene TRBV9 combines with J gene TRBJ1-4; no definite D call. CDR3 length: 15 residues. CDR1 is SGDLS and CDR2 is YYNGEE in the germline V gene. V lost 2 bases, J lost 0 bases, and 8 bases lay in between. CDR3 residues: CASSVGVATNEKLFF. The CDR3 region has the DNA TGTGCCAGCAGCGTTGGGGTCGCAACTAATGAAAAACTGTTTTTT.

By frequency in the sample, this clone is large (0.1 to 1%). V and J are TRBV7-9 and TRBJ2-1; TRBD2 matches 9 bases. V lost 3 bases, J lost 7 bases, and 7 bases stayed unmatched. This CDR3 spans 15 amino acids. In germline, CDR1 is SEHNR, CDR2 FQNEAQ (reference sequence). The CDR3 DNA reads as TGTGCCAGCAGCTTGACTAGCGGAGGGGTGAATGAGCAGTTCTTC. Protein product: CASSLTSGGVNEQFF.

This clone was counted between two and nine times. The CDR3, as DNA: TGCGCCAGCAGCCAAGGAGGGGATCAGCCCCAGCATTTT. This sequence encodes CASSQGGDQPQHF. The chain is built from TRBV4-1 and TRBJ1-5; a weak D match, TRBD1 (5 bases). Deletions cut 1 base from V and 5 bases from J, with 6 bases between. Looked up from germline, CDR1 is MGHRA and CDR2 is YSYEKL. The CDR3 runs to 13 residues.

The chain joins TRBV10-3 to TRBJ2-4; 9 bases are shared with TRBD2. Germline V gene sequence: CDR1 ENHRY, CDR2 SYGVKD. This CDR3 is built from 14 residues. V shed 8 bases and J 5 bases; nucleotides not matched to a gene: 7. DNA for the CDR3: TGTGCCATCTCAGGCGGGAGGGCGGAAAACATTCAGTACTTC. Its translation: CAISGGRAENIQYF.

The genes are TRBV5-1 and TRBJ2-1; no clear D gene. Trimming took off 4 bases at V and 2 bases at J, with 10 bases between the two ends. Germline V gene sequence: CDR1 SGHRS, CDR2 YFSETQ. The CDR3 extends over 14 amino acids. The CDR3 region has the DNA TGCGCCAGCAGCATCTCCCTAACCTACAATGAGCAGTTCTTC. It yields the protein CASSISLTYNEQFF.

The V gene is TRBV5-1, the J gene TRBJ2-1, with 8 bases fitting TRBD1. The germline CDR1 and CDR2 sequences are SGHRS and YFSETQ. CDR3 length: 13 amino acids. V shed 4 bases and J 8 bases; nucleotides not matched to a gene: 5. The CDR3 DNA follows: TGCGCCAGCAGCACTGGACAGGGTTATGAGCAGTTCTTC. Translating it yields CASSTGQGYEQFF.

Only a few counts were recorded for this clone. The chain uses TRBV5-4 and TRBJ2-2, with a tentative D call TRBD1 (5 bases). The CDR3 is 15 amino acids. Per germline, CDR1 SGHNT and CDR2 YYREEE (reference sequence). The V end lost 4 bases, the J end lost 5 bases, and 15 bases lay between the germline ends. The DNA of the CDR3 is TGTGCCAGCAGCATCTATTACAGGAGAACCGGGGAGCTGTTTTTT. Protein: CASSIYYRRTGELFF.

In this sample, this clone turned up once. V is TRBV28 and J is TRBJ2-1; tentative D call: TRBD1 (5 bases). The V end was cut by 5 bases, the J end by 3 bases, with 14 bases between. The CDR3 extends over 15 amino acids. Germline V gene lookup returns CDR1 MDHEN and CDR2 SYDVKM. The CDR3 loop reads CASSLGRGHYNEQFF. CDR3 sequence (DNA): TGTGCCAGCAGTCTCGGAAGGGGCCACTACAATGAGCAGTTCTTC.

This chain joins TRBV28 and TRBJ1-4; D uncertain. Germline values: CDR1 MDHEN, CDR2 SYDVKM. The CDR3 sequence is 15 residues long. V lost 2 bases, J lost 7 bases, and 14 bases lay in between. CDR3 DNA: TGTGCCAGCAGTTTAAATGGACCGGCCATTGAAAAACTGTTTTTT. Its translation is CASSLNGPAIEKLFF.

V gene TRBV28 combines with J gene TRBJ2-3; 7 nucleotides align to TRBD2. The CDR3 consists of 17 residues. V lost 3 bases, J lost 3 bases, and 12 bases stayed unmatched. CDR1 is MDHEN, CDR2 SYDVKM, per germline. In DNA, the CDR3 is TGTGCCAGCAGTTTCCCCCCTGGGAGGGATCGGACAGATACGCAGTATTTT. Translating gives CASSFPPGRDRTDTQYF.

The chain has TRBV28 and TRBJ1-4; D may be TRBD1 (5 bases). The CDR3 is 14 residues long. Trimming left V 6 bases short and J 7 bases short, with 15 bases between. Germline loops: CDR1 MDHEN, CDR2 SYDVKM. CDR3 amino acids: CASSDSPETEKLFF. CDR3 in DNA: TGTGCCAGCAGCGACAGCCCAGAGACTGAAAAACTGTTTTTT.

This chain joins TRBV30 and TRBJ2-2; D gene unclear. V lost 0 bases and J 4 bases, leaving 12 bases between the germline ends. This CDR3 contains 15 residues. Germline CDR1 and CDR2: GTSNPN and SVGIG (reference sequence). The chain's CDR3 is CAWSVLSRITGELFF. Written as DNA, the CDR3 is TGTGCCTGGAGTGTGTTAAGTAGAATCACCGGGGAGCTGTTTTTT.

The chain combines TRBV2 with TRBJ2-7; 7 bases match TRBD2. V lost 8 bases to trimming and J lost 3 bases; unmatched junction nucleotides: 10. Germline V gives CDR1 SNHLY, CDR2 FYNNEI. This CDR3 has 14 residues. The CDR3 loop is CASGTLAGVYEQYF. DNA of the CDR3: TGTGCCAGCGGGACCTTGGCGGGAGTCTACGAGCAGTACTTC.

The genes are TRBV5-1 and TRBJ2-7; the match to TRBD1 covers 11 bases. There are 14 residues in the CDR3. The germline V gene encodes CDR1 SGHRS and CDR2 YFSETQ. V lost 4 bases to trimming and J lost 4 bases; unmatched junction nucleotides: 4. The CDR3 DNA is TGCGCCAGCAGCAACCGGGACAGGGGGTACGAGCAGTACTTC. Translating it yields CASSNRDRGYEQYF. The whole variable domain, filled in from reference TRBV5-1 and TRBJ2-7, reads KAGVTQTPRYLIKTRGQQVTLSCSPISGHRSVSWYQQTPGQGLQFLFEYFSETQRNKGNFPGRFSGRQFSNSRSEMNVSTLELGDSALYLCASSNRDRGYEQYFGPGTRLTVT.

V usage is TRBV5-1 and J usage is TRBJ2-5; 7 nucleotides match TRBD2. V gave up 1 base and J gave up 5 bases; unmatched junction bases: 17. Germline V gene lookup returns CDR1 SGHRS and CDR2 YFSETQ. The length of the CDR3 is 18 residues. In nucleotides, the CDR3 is TGCGCCAGCAGCTTGTCCCCACCAGTAGGAGGCGGGAGCGAGACCCAGTACTTC. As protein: CASSLSPPVGGGSETQYF.

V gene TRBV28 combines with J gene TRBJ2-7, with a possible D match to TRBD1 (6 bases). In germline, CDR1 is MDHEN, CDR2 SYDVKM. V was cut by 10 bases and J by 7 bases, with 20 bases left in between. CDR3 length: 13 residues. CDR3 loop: CATYGGSLFEQYF. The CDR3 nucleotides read TGTGCCACCTATGGGGGCAGCCTTTTTGAGCAGTACTTC. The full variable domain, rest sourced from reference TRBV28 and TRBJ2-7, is DVKVTQSSRYLVKRTGEKVFLECVQDMDHENMFWYRQDPGLGLRLIYFSYDVKMKEKGDIPEGYSVSREKKERFSLILESASTNQTSMYLCATYGGSLFEQYFGPGTRLTVT.

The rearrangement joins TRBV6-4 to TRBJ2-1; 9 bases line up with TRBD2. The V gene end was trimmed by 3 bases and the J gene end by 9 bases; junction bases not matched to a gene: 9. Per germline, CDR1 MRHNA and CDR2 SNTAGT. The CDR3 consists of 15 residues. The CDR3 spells CASSEISGSVSEQFF. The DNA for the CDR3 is TGTGCCAGCAGTGAGATTAGCGGGAGTGTTAGTGAGCAGTTCTTC.

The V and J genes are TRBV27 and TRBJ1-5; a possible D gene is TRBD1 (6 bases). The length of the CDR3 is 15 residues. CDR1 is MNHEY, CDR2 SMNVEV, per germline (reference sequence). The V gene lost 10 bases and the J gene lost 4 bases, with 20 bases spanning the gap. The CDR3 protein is CATSTGIGMNQPQHF. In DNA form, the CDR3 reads TGTGCCACCTCCACAGGGATTGGTATGAATCAGCCCCAGCATTTT.

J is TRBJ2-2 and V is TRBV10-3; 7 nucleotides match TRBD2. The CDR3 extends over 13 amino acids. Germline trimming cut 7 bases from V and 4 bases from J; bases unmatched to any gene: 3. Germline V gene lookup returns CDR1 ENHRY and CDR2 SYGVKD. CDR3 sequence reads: CAITSGVTGELFF. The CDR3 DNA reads TGTGCCATCACTAGCGGAGTCACCGGGGAGCTGTTTTTT.

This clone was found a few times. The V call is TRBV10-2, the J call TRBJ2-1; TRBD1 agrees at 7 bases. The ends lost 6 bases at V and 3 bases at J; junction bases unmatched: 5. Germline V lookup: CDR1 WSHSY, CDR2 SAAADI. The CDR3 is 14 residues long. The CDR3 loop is CASSLTGNYNEQFF. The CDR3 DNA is TGCGCCAGCAGCCTGACAGGGAACTACAATGAGCAGTTCTTC.

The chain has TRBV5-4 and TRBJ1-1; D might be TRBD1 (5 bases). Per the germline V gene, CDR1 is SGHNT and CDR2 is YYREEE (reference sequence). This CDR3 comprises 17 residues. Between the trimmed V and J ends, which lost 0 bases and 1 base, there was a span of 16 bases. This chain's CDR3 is CASSLAGFREGNTEAFF. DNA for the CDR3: TGTGCCAGCAGCTTGGCCGGTTTCAGGGAGGGGAACACTGAAGCTTTCTTT.

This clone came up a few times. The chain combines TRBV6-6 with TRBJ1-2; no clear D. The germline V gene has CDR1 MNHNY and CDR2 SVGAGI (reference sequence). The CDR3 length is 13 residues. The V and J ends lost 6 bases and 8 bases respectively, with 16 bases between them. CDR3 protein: CASSPDPREGYTF. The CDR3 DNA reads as TGTGCCAGCAGCCCCGACCCTCGGGAAGGCTACACCTTC.

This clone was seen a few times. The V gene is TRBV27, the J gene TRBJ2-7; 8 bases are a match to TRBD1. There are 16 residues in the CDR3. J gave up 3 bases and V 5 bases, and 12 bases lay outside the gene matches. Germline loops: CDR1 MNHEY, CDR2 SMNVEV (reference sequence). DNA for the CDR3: TGTGCCAGCAGTCCGGACGTGGGACAGGCAGACTACGAGCAGTACTTC. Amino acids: CASSPDVGQADYEQYF.

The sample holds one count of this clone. The CDR3 DNA reads as TGTGCCAGCAGCGCCTCAGCGGGAGGGCCAGGAGATACGCAGTATTTT. Protein: CASSASAGGPGDTQYF. The chain recombines TRBV9 with TRBJ2-3; TRBD2 aligns across 10 bases. Trimming at V came to 3 bases and at J to 5 bases, leaving 9 bases not matched to a gene. The germline V gene encodes CDR1 SGDLS and CDR2 YYNGEE. The CDR3 extends over 16 amino acids.

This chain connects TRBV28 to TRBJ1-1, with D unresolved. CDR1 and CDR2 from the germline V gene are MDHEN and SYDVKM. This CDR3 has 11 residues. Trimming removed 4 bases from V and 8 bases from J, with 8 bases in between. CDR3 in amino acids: CASSSRGEAFF. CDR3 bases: TGTGCCAGCAGTTCCCGTGGGGAAGCTTTCTTT.

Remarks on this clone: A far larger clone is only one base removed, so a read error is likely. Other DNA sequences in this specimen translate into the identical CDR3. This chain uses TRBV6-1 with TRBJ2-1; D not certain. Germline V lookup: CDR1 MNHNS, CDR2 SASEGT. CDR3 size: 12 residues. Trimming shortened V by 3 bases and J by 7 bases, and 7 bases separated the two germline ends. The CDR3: CASSEASNEQFF. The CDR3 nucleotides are TGTGCCAGCAGTGAGGCAAGTAATGAGCAGTTCTTC.

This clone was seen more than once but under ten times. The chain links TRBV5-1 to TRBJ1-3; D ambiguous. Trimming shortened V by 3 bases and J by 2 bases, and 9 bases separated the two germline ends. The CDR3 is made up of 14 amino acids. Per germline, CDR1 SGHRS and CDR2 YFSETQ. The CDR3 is CASSSSVPGNTIYF. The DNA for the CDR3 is TGCGCCAGCAGCTCGTCGGTCCCTGGAAACACCATATATTTT.